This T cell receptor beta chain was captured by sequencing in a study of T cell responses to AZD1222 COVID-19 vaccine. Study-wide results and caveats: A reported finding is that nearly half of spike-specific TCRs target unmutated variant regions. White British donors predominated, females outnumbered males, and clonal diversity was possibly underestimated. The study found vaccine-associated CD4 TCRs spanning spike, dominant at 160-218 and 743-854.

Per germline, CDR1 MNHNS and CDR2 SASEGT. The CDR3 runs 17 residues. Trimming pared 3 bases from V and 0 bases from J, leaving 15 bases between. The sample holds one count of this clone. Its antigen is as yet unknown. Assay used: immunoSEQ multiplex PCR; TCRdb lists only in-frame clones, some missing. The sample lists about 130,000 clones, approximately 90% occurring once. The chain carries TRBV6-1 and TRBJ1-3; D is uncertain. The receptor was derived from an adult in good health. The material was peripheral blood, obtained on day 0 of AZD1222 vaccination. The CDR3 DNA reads TGTGCCAGCAGTGATTCCCTCCCTTATTACTCTGGAAACACCATATATTTT. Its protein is CASSDSLPYYSGNTIYF.